The clone carrying this T cell receptor beta chain has a count of ten or more. The sample comes from a study of T cells in Graves' hyperthyroidism and ophthalmopathy. Those with hyperthyroidism were 18 to 65 years old, newly diagnosed, and ill for under 2 months. The investigators amplified TCR beta CDR3 regions from RNA transcripts. With the HTBI primer set, the TCR CDR3 went through a first round of RT-PCR. TCRdb itself ran the multiplex PCR reads through MiXCR, one entry per CDR3 protein. This sample yields around 720,000 distinct CDR3 sequences, of which 35% are seen a single time; more than 25% belongs to the top ten. The CDR3 is made up of 13 amino acids. Trimming took off 4 bases at V and 6 bases at J, with 12 bases between the two ends. The germline V gene encodes CDR1 ENHRY and CDR2 SYGVKD.

The chain couples TRBV10-3 to TRBJ1-1; D unresolved. What was sequenced was blood. The clonotype was recovered from a woman aged 40 to 50 with Graves' hyperthyroidism. CDR3 nucleotide sequence: TGTGCCATCAGTGGGTTGATAGGTTCTGAAGCTTTCTTT. This gives the protein CAISGLIGSEAFF.